This is a list of T cell receptor beta chains from one sample in a study of blood T cell repertoires in COVID-19. Generated by immunoSEQ multiplex PCR, the TCRdb table keeps only in-frame clones and is missing some. This repertoire shows around 200,000 clones, approximately 86% found once; its top ten account for approximately 4.8%. The specimen was PBMCs or T cells enriched from blood (not recorded which). Receptors originate from a woman aged 25 to 39 who had been exposed to COVID-19. Both conserved end residues are part of each CDR3. The order of the fields is D gene, CDR3 length, clone size, V gene, J gene, CDR3 protein, CDR3 DNA. A D gene is named only where the DNA matches it firmly. For some rows the clone size is stated as once, few or many, or as a class when expanded; others skip it.

-	14	once	TRBV10-3	TRBJ2-1	CAISQTDIFNEQFF	TGTGCCATCAGCCAAACGGACATTTTTAATGAGCAGTTCTTC
-	16	-	TRBV5-4	TRBJ1-6	CASSLIRDTHNSPLHF	TGTGCCAGCAGCTTAATCCGGGACACGCATAATTCACCCCTCCACTTT
-	11	-	TRBV29-1	TRBJ2-1	CSGRDSNEQFF	TGCAGCGGGCGGGACAGCAATGAGCAGTTCTTC
-	14	-	TRBV19	TRBJ2-4	CASSIPIAKNIQYF	TGTGCCAGTAGTATTCCCATAGCCAAAAACATTCAGTACTTC
TRBD1	15	-	TRBV5-1	TRBJ1-2	CASSLGTGGAYGYTF	TGCGCCAGCAGCTTGGGGACAGGGGGCGCTTATGGCTACACCTTC
TRBD1	15	-	TRBV2	TRBJ1-3	CASGRDRVEGNTIYF	TGTGCCAGCGGACGGGACAGGGTGGAAGGAAACACCATATATTTT
TRBD2	14	-	TRBV6-5	TRBJ2-7	CASRDGGTLYEQYF	TGTGCCAGCAGGGACGGGGGGACCCTCTACGAGCAGTACTTC
-	15	-	TRBV6-5	TRBJ1-5	CASSYLAGVNQPQHF	TGTGCCAGCAGTTACTTAGCTGGCGTCAATCAGCCCCAGCATTTT
-	14	-	TRBV10-3	TRBJ2-1	CAIRDNRQGNEQFF	TGTGCCATCAGGGACAATCGCCAGGGGAATGAGCAGTTCTTC
-	12	-	TRBV19	TRBJ1-6	CASSLDSSPLHF	TGTGCCAGTAGCTTGGACAGCTCACCCCTCCACTTT
TRBD2	17	-	TRBV7-9	TRBJ2-3	CASSSTTSGGPGDTQYF	TGTGCCAGCAGCTCCACCACTAGCGGGGGGCCAGGAGATACGCAGTATTTT
TRBD2	16	-	TRBV2	TRBJ2-1	CASCPQTGGAYNEQFF	TGTGCCAGCTGCCCCCAAACGGGAGGGGCCTACAATGAGCAGTTCTTC
-	14	-	TRBV29-1	TRBJ2-2	CSVDYRELTGELFF	TGCAGCGTCGACTACAGGGAACTCACCGGGGAGCTGTTTTTT
-	13	-	TRBV18	TRBJ1-5	CASSPGANQPQHF	TGTGCCAGCTCACCGGGGGCGAATCAGCCCCAGCATTTT
-	15	-	TRBV19	TRBJ1-3	CASSIGPSSGNTIYF	TGTGCCAGTAGTATTGGGCCCAGCTCTGGAAACACCATATATTTT
-	15	-	TRBV24-1	TRBJ1-5	CATSDRRTFNQPQHF	TGTGCCACCAGTGACCGGAGGACCTTCAATCAGCCCCAGCATTTT
-	14	-	TRBV19	TRBJ2-7	CASSIGGVSYEQYF	TGTGCCAGTAGTATAGGGGGGGTCTCCTACGAGCAGTACTTC
TRBD1	16	-	TRBV6-5	TRBJ1-2	CASSYSQGAQRYGYTF	TGTGCCAGCAGTTACAGCCAGGGGGCGCAGCGCTATGGCTACACCTTC
TRBD2	18	-	TRBV19	TRBJ2-2	CATQKGGTGFANTGELFF	TGTGCCACCCAAAAGGGAGGGACGGGGTTCGCGAACACCGGGGAGCTGTTTTTT
-	14	-	TRBV5-1	TRBJ1-5	CASSSGDSNQPQHF	TGCGCCAGCAGCTCGGGAGATAGCAATCAGCCCCAGCATTTT
TRBD1	15	few	TRBV18	TRBJ1-1	CASSPGTGIGTEAFF	TGTGCCAGCTCACCTGGGACAGGGATTGGTACTGAAGCTTTCTTT
-	17	-	TRBV4-2	TRBJ2-3	CASSQERDGGSTDTQYF	TGTGCCAGCAGCCAAGAGAGGGATGGGGGGAGCACAGATACGCAGTATTTT
TRBD1	16	-	TRBV18	TRBJ1-2	CASSSSGTGDLDGYTF	TGTGCCAGCTCATCCTCCGGGACAGGGGATCTCGATGGCTACACCTTC
-	12	-	TRBV19	TRBJ2-7	CASSITVYEQYF	TGTGCCAGTAGTATAACAGTCTACGAGCAGTACTTC
-	13	-	TRBV11-2	TRBJ1-4	CASSPRGIEKLFF	TGTGCCAGCAGCCCCCGGGGTATCGAAAAACTGTTTTTT
TRBD1	14	-	TRBV2	TRBJ1-5	CASRPGQSNQPQHF	TGTGCCAGCAGACCGGGACAGAGCAATCAGCCCCAGCATTTT
-	13	-	TRBV29-1	TRBJ1-5	CSVGAEVNQPQHF	TGCAGCGTTGGAGCCGAAGTCAATCAGCCCCAGCATTTT
TRBD1	13	-	TRBV12-3/TRBV12-4	TRBJ1-2	CASSLGTGIGYTF	TGTGCCAGCAGTTTAGGGACAGGGATCGGCTACACCTTC
-	14	-	TRBV21-1	TRBJ2-7	CASSKAGAGGEQYF	TGTGCCAGCAGCAAAGCTGGCGCGGGGGGGGAGCAGTACTTC
-	17	-	TRBV5-5	TRBJ2-1	CASSGGYRSSSYNEQFF	TGTGCCAGCAGCGGGGGGTACAGGTCGAGCTCCTACAATGAGCAGTTCTTC
TRBD2	15	-	TRBV3-1/TRBV3-2	TRBJ2-3	CASSLGAGGRDTQYF	TGTGCCAGCAGCTTAGGGGCGGGGGGACGAGATACGCAGTATTTT
TRBD2	16	-	TRBV9	TRBJ2-7	CASSPSTSGGPYEQYF	TGTGCCAGCAGCCCCTCGACTAGCGGGGGGCCCTACGAGCAGTACTTC
-	16	-	TRBV4-1	TRBJ1-1	CASSQAPGSLNTEAFF	TGCGCCAGCAGCCAAGCCCCGGGTAGCTTGAACACTGAAGCTTTCTTT